This T cell receptor (beta chain) came from a study of prognosis after radiotherapy for stage I lung cancer (dated by TCRdb to about 2021). Background on the whole study: Roughly 20 stage I NSCLC patients were enrolled in Nanjing, China, between early 2018 and 2019. Newly diagnosed primary stage I lung tumors were found in fourteen patients, while oligometastatic NSCLC after surgical resection of the primary tumor was found in five. For each of the 20 or so patients, one blood sample was taken before SBRT and one after, so the study sequenced about 40 samples in total. Peripheral blood TCR beta repertoires were profiled in stage I NSCLC patients before and after stereotactic body radiotherapy, and the repertoires were related to distant failure. Using image-guided IMRT or VMAT, SBRT was delivered in 3 to 5 fractions at a biologically effective dose of at least 100 Gy. After SBRT, distant metastases developed in four of the 19 patients at a median of approximately 7 months, while the remaining 15 patients had no significant progression. Every patient was regarded as medically inoperable, because of comorbidities in approximately 12 cases and refusal of surgery in several cases. The cohort was made up of about 13 men and about 6 women, with a median age of approximately 74 years and an age range of 53 to 84 years. Squamous cell carcinoma histology was identified in several patients, and adenocarcinoma histology was identified in twelve patients. No patient received concurrent therapy alongside SBRT. Study-level results and caveats: Differences in TRBV and TRBJ usage frequencies by metastasis status were reportedly observed in two V genes at baseline and in several V and two J genes after SBRT. The study was limited by its small cohort and short follow-up, and the findings require independent validation. Whether the expanded TCR clones were tumor-specific was not determined. Post-SBRT Shannon entropy and its change from baseline were lower in patients who developed distant metastases; baseline Shannon entropy was not associated with metastases. None of the reported P values were adjusted for multiple comparisons. A decrease in unique TCR clone counts was observed after SBRT (median 10,088 before versus around 6,900 after; Wilcoxon paired P=0.011).

Two rounds of multiplex PCR were performed to amplify the TCR beta CDR3 region from genomic DNA. The first PCR round used primers specific to each TRBV and TRBJ gene, and the primer sequences were filed in Chinese patent CN105087789A. The second PCR round used universal primers. The Roche High Pure PCR Template Preparation Kit was used to extract genomic DNA from frozen PBMCs. The libraries underwent paired-end sequencing with 151 bp reads on an Illumina HiSeq 3000. As for the authors' bioinformatics: CutAdapt was used to discard raw reads that did not contain the multiplex PCR primer sequences. High-quality paired reads were merged into contigs with PEAR. TRB V, D and J gene segments were assigned to each contig with MiXCR by alignment to reference sequences. CDR3 sequences were clustered by base quality and sequence similarity to remove sequencing errors. Diversity was calculated as Shannon entropy divided by the natural log of the number of productive TCR sequences. Clonality was computed as one minus the ratio of Shannon entropy to the natural log of the number of unique clonotypes. Using the Youden index from ROC curves, the researchers picked the repertoire-metric cut-offs for progression-free survival, and all analyses were carried out in R 3.5.3. Using fastp trimming at Q25 and MiXCR clonotype assembly, TCRdb reanalyzed the public sequencing data and kept in-frame beta chains. Duplicate CDR3 protein sequences are folded into a single record with the most common DNA and genes. Here the V and J calls rest on TCRdb's processing, not on the authors' analysis. The sample includes approximately 41,000 distinct CDR3 sequences, with about 24% observed a single time. The ten largest clones capture 25% to 30% of the sample.

This clonotype was counted at least ten times. No antigen is known for it. There are no base qualities to consult, and no much larger clone falls within one base. All patients had node-negative disease on CT and PET/CT, and none had a history of other malignancies or prior chemotherapy or radiotherapy. Around 6 milliliters of peripheral venous blood were drawn into EDTA tubes at each of two time points. Ficoll-Paque Plus density-gradient centrifugation was used to isolate PBMCs. Right after collection, samples were kept at -80 degrees C until analysis. The receptor comes from a donor over 45 with non-small cell lung cancer. This material consisted of PBMCs, taken before or after stereotactic body radiation therapy (not recorded which).

The sequenced DNA is TGTGCCAGCTCACTGGACAGGGTCAATGAGCAGTTCTTC. It translates as CASSLDRVNEQFF. The chain joins TRBV18 to TRBJ2-1; 8 central bases correspond to TRBD1. Ends trimmed: V by 4 bases, J by 6 bases; bases unmatched to a gene: 2. The CDR3, from cysteine to phenylalanine, totals 13 residues. The read is trimmed to its CDR3 DNA, 39 bases read in frame from base 1. The germline V gene encodes CDR1 KGHSH and CDR2 LQKENI.